This TCR beta chain stems from a study of T cell responses to AZD1222 COVID-19 vaccine. The data were produced by immunoSEQ multiplex PCR, yet TCRdb's version contains in-frame clones alone and is incomplete. The profile shows approximately 100,000 clones, roughly 88% of them singletons. There are 13 residues in the CDR3. With 4 bases removed from V and 6 bases from J, the gap between germline ends came to 12 bases. This clone was detected only once. The antigen remains unidentified. Study-level points and caveats: Increases in Spike-specific TCR breadth and depth were seen after two AZD1222 doses. White British people made up most donors, females outnumbered males, and clonal diversity was possibly underestimated. Just 5 to 7 people given AZD1222 tested seropositive at baseline.

This sample comprised peripheral blood, obtained on day 0 of MenACWY control vaccination. The receptor's source is an adult in good health. The V gene is TRBV12-3 or TRBV12-4, the J gene TRBJ1-2; the D gene is possibly TRBD1 (6 bases). The CDR3 is CASSSPRGNGYTF. The CDR3, as DNA: TGTGCCAGCAGTTCCCCAAGGGGGAATGGCTACACCTTC.